The 14 T cell receptor beta chains presented below share a single source sample, sequenced in a study of T cell responses to AZD1222 COVID-19 vaccine. Clones were read by immunoSEQ multiplex PCR, and TCRdb kept only the in-frame ones, dropping some. This table holds approximately 160,000 clones, roughly nine tenths found once. This material consisted of peripheral blood, taken 28 days after the second AZD1222 dose. These TCRs come from an adult who received the AZD1222 COVID-19 vaccine.

The chain combines TRBV21-1 with TRBJ2-7; the table's D call, TRBD1, was not checked against the DNA. TRBV21-1 is annotated as a pseudogene. The CDR3 covers 15 residues. The CDR3 here is CASSGRQESSYEQYF. CDR3 DNA sequence: TGTGCCAGCAGCGGTCGACAGGAAAGCTCCTACGAGCAGTACTTC.

The V call is TRBV3-1 (or the pseudogene TRBV3-2), the J call TRBJ1-1; D is unclear. CDR3 length equals 14 residues. The germline V gene encodes CDR1 LGHDT and CDR2 YNNKEL (reference sequence). V was clipped by 4 bases and J by 4 bases, with 13 bases between them. CDR3 amino acids: CASSPQRSLTEAFF. The CDR3 DNA follows: TGTGCCAGCAGCCCGCAACGGAGCCTCACTGAAGCTTTCTTT.

The V gene is TRBV5-1, the J gene TRBJ1-1; no reliable D call. V lost 0 bases and J lost 5, with 11 bases in between. The length of the CDR3 is 14 residues. Germline V gives CDR1 SGHRS, CDR2 YFSETQ. This CDR3 is CASSLAPRGTEAFF. The CDR3 nucleotides read TGCGCCAGCAGCTTGGCCCCTCGAGGGACTGAAGCTTTCTTT.

The rearrangement uses TRBV5-1 and TRBJ1-4; TRBD1 agrees at 9 bases. This CDR3 is 14 amino acids long. Losses at the gene ends were 4 bases for V and 4 bases for J; bases not matched to a gene: 2. CDR1 and CDR2 (germline): SGHRS, YFSETQ. The CDR3 region is CASSVGQGNEKLFF. The DNA for the CDR3 is TGCGCCAGCAGCGTGGGACAGGGTAATGAAAAACTGTTTTTT.

This chain connects TRBV5-5 to TRBJ1-6, with 10 positions matching TRBD1. The CDR3 consists of 16 residues. Germline CDR1 and CDR2: SGHKS and YYEKEE (reference sequence). J lost 7 bases, V lost 4 bases, and 8 bases had no gene match. The CDR3, as DNA: TGTGCCAGCAGCCCGACCGGGACAGGGGAGAATTCACCCCTCCACTTT. Encoded protein: CASSPTGTGENSPLHF. Variable domain in full (rest from reference TRBV5-5 and TRBJ1-6): DAGVTQSPTHLIKTRGQQVTLRCSPISGHKSVSWYQQVLGQGPQFIFQYYEKEERGRGNFPDRFSARQFPNYSSELNVNALLLGDSALYLCASSPTGTGENSPLHFGNGTRLTVT.

This chain connects TRBV29-1 to TRBJ1-3, with D possibly TRBD1 on 6 matching bases. CDR1 and CDR2 from the germline V gene are SQVTM and ANQGSEA. The CDR3 has 13 amino acids. With 4 bases removed from V and 2 bases from J, the gap between germline ends came to 9 bases. This CDR3 is CSVAEGAGNTIYF. The CDR3 DNA follows: TGCAGCGTTGCGGAGGGGGCTGGAAACACCATATATTTT.

The genes are TRBV10-1 and TRBJ2-5; 9 bases map to TRBD1. Germline values: CDR1 WNHNN, CDR2 SYGVQD (reference sequence). Trimming took 0 bases from V and 5 from J; bases not matched to a gene: 4. The CDR3 sequence is 15 residues long. The CDR3 DNA sequence: TGCGCCAGCAGTGAGTCGCGGACAGGGGTGGAGACCCAGTACTTC. This encodes CASSESRTGVETQYF.

This rearrangement joins TRBV4-1 to TRBJ1-1, with D perhaps TRBD1 (5 bases). The CDR3 sequence is 15 residues long. Looked up from germline, CDR1 is MGHRA and CDR2 is YSYEKL. V gave up 1 base and J gave up 2 bases, with 11 bases separating them. CDR3 protein: CASSQVGGGNTEAFF. As DNA, the CDR3 is TGCGCCAGCAGCCAAGTTGGGGGAGGAAACACTGAAGCTTTCTTT.

The chain has TRBV11-2 and TRBJ2-7; a weak D match, TRBD1 (6 bases). Germline CDR1 is SGHAT and CDR2 is FQNNGV. The V end lost 5 bases, the J end lost 7 bases, and 24 bases lay between the germline ends. The CDR3 covers 16 residues. The CDR3 DNA is TGTGCCAGCAGCAGTACCGAGACAGGTACTTTAAGGGAGCAGTACTTC. Protein product: CASSSTETGTLREQYF.

V usage is TRBV5-4 and J usage is TRBJ2-1, with 8 positions matching TRBD1. This CDR3 has 16 residues. V lost 4 bases to trimming and J lost 0 bases; unmatched junction nucleotides: 6. CDR1 and CDR2 from the germline V gene are SGHNT and YYREEE (reference sequence). This CDR3 reads CASSVGQGPSYNEQFF. CDR3 DNA: TGTGCCAGCAGCGTCGGACAGGGTCCCTCCTACAATGAGCAGTTCTTC.

CDR3 amino acids: CASRFEGAANYGYTF. CDR3 DNA: TGTGCCAGCAGGTTCGAGGGGGCTGCTAACTATGGCTACACCTTC. The V gene is TRBV7-2, the J gene TRBJ1-2; TRBD1 matches at 7 bases. Germline values: CDR1 SGHTA, CDR2 FQGNSA. The CDR3 is 15 residues long. After removal of 6 bases from V and 0 bases from J, the junction contained 7 bases not matched to a gene.

The J gene is TRBJ1-1, the V gene TRBV28; D is perhaps TRBD1 (5 bases). V gave up 9 bases and J gave up 4 bases, with 18 bases separating them. There are 14 residues in the CDR3. Germline V gene sequence: CDR1 MDHEN, CDR2 SYDVKM. The CDR3 sequence is CASRRGSRRTEAFF. For the CDR3, the DNA is TGTGCCAGTAGAAGGGGCAGTCGGCGCACTGAAGCTTTCTTT.

The table lists this clone with a few counts. The genes are TRBV27 and TRBJ1-2; perhaps TRBD1 as D (5 bases). V dropped 0 bases and J dropped 6 bases, with 23 bases sitting between them. The CDR3 is made up of 18 amino acids. The V gene's germline CDR1 is MNHEY and CDR2 SMNVEV (reference sequence). The CDR3 nucleotides are TGTGCCAGCAGTTTATCGGCCCCTCCGGGGGAGAGGAGCGATGGCTACACCTTC. Protein: CASSLSAPPGERSDGYTF.

This chain links TRBV30 with TRBJ2-7, with D perhaps being TRBD1 or TRBD2 (5 bases each). The CDR3 extends over 13 amino acids. CDR1 is GTSNPN and CDR2 is SVGIG in the germline V gene (reference sequence). The ends were cut back, 5 bases at V and 2 bases at J, with 13 bases in the middle. The CDR3 nucleotides read TGTGCCTGGGCCGGGACCAAACCCTACGAGCAGTACTTC. Translated: CAWAGTKPYEQYF. Together with reference TRBV30 and TRBJ2-7, the CDR3 gives the full variable domain: SQTIHQWPATLVQPVGSPLSLECTVEGTSNPNLYWYRQAAGRGLQLLFYSVGIGQISSEVPQNLSASRPQDRQFILSSKKLLLSDSGFYLCAWAGTKPYEQYFGPGTRLTVT.